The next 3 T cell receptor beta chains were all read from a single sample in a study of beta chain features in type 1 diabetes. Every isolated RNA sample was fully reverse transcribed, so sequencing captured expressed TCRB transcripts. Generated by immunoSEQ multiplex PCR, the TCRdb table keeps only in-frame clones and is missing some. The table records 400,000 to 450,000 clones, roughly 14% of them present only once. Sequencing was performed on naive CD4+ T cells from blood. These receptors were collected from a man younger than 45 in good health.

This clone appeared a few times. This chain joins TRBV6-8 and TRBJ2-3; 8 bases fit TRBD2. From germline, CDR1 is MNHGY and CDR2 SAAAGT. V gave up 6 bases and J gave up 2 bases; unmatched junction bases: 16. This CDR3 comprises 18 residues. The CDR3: CASSSAAGGDSPTDTQYF. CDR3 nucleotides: TGTGCCAGCAGCTCCGCGGCGGGGGGAGATAGCCCCACAGATACGCAGTATTTT.

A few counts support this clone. In DNA, the CDR3 is TGTGCCAGCACTAGTATCGGGCGAACCTATGGCTACACCTTC. This translates into CASTSIGRTYGYTF. The chain carries TRBV7-2 and TRBJ1-2; no firm D call. Trimming took 7 bases from V and 4 from J, leaving 16 bases between them. CDR1 and CDR2 from the germline V gene are SGHTA and FQGNSA. This CDR3 region has 14 residues.

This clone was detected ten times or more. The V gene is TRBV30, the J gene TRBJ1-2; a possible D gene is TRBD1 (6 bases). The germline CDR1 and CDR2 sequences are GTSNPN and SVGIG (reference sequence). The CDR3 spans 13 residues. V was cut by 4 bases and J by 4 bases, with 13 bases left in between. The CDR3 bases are TGTGCCTGGACCCAGGGGCCGGGCTATGGCTACACCTTC. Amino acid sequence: CAWTQGPGYGYTF.